A single sample gave rise to the 29 T cell receptor beta chains below, sequenced in a study of memory CD4+ T cells and cytomegalovirus serostatus. The sort gate was single viable CD3+CD4+CD8-CD45RO+ cells for memory CD4+ T cells. The method was immunoSEQ multiplex PCR; TCRdb's version includes in-frame clones alone and lacks a portion of them. In the table there are about 54,000 clones, around 78% of which are singletons. Sequencing was carried out using memory CD4+ T cells from blood. Receptor source: an adult in good health and CMV-seronegative.

The V call is TRBV28, the J call TRBJ1-1; maybe TRBD1 (5 bases). The CDR3 runs to 16 residues. Germline V gives CDR1 MDHEN, CDR2 SYDVKM. V was shortened by 7 bases and J by 0 bases, with 18 bases between the two germline ends. The CDR3 DNA is TGTGCCAGCATCCTTAATAAAGGGACGGTGAACACTGAAGCTTTCTTT. Translating gives CASILNKGTVNTEAFF.

The rearrangement joins TRBV7-9 to TRBJ1-1; 9 bases align to TRBD1. Germline values: CDR1 SEHNR, CDR2 FQNEAQ (reference sequence). The CDR3 length is 16 residues. V dropped 5 bases and J dropped 0; count of bases not matched to a gene: 7. DNA for the CDR3: TGTGCCAGCAGCCCGGGGACAGGGTTCATGAACACTGAAGCTTTCTTT. Translated: CASSPGTGFMNTEAFF.

This chain connects TRBV15 to TRBJ1-1; D is ambiguous. This CDR3 is 14 amino acids long. Germline V gives CDR1 LNHNV, CDR2 YYDKDF (reference sequence). V was clipped by 2 bases and J by 0 bases, with 7 bases between them. CDR3 amino acids: CATSRHSMNTEAFF. As DNA, the CDR3 is TGTGCCACCAGCAGACACTCCATGAACACTGAAGCTTTCTTT.

The rearrangement uses TRBV6-4 and TRBJ1-2; perhaps TRBD1 as D (5 bases). The V end was cut by 5 bases, the J end by 5 bases, with 12 bases between. Germline V gives CDR1 MRHNA, CDR2 SNTAGT. The CDR3 is 13 amino acids. In nucleotides, the CDR3 is TGTGCCAGCAGTTCAGGGTTAGGGTATGGCTACACCTTC. It codes for CASSSGLGYGYTF.

The chain links TRBV6-1 to TRBJ1-2, with a weak D call TRBD1 (5 bases). Trimming shortened V by 8 bases and J by 7 bases, and 20 bases separated the two germline ends. The CDR3 is made up of 14 amino acids. In germline, CDR1 is MNHNS, CDR2 SASEGT. The CDR3 nucleotides are TGTGCCAGCGTCTTGGTGGGGGGATCATTTGGCTACACCTTC. This codes for CASVLVGGSFGYTF.

V usage is TRBV6-1 and J usage is TRBJ1-2; 9 bases are a match to TRBD1. Unmatched junction bases numbered 5, after V lost 3 bases and J lost 3 bases. CDR3 length: 15 amino acids. Germline assignment: CDR1 MNHNS and CDR2 SASEGT. CDR3 in amino acids: CASSDQQGADYGYTF. CDR3 coding DNA: TGTGCCAGCAGTGACCAACAGGGGGCCGACTATGGCTACACCTTC.

This chain uses TRBV28 with TRBJ1-2; D possibly corresponds to TRBD1 (5 bases). CDR3 length: 13 amino acids. The ends were cut back, 4 bases at V and 5 bases at J, with 11 bases in the middle. Germline-derived CDR1 and CDR2 are MDHEN and SYDVKM. This chain's CDR3 is CASSSARGYGYTF. The CDR3 coding sequence is TGTGCCAGCAGTTCGGCCCGGGGGTATGGCTACACCTTC.

This clone was found a few times. The rearrangement joins TRBV6-1 to TRBJ1-5; perhaps TRBD1 as D (6 bases). This CDR3 is 15 amino acids long. V was clipped by 4 bases and J by 3 bases, with 13 bases between them. The germline V gene encodes CDR1 MNHNS and CDR2 SASEGT. CDR3 in amino acids: CASSGQVRDNQPQHF. DNA of the CDR3: TGTGCCAGCAGTGGACAGGTACGGGACAATCAGCCCCAGCATTTT.

The V call is TRBV6-5, the J call TRBJ1-1; perhaps TRBD1 as D (5 bases). Germline lookup yields CDR1 MNHEY and CDR2 SVGAGI. The CDR3 length is 16 residues. The ends were cut back, 0 bases at V and 5 bases at J, with 16 bases in the middle. The CDR3 loop reads CASSYSGRRWGTEAFF. For the CDR3, the DNA is TGTGCCAGCAGTTACTCGGGCAGGCGATGGGGGACTGAAGCTTTCTTT.

The V call is TRBV19, the J call TRBJ1-1, with 8 bases fitting TRBD1. V was clipped by 4 bases and J by 1 base; unmatched bases: 5. There are 15 residues in the CDR3. CDR1 LNHDA and CDR2 SQIVND come from the germline V gene (reference sequence). CDR3 sequence: CASSNDRGPNTEAFF. CDR3 nucleotides: TGTGCCAGTAGTAACGACAGGGGACCGAACACTGAAGCTTTCTTT.

The chain links TRBV15 to TRBJ1-5, with TRBD1 identical over 8 bases. V was clipped by 3 bases and J by 6 bases; unmatched bases: 10. The CDR3 contains 16 residues. Germline V CDR1 and CDR2: LNHNV, YYDKDF (reference sequence). The CDR3: CATSRPQGAYGQPQHF. Written as DNA, the CDR3 is TGTGCCACCAGCAGGCCTCAGGGGGCCTACGGTCAGCCCCAGCATTTT.

The chain employs TRBV6-1 and TRBJ2-5; 8 positions match TRBD2. The V gene end was trimmed by 1 base and the J gene end by 2 bases; junction bases not matched to a gene: 3. Germline CDR1 and CDR2: MNHNS and SASEGT. The CDR3 is made up of 15 amino acids. The CDR3 nucleotides read TGTGCCAGCAGTGAAGTCGGGAGGGAACAAGAGACCCAGTACTTC. Translated: CASSEVGREQETQYF.

The V and J genes are TRBV4-3 and TRBJ2-3, with D tentatively TRBD2 (5 bases). CDR3 size: 14 residues. Germline CDR1 and CDR2: LGHNA and YSLEER. The germline V and J ends were trimmed by 3 bases and 10 bases, with 17 bases remaining between them. CDR3 residues: CASSQDLGDRAQYF. CDR3 in DNA: TGCGCCAGCAGCCAGGACTTGGGAGATAGGGCGCAGTATTTT.

The rearrangement joins TRBV7-2 to TRBJ2-2; TRBD1 matches at 8 bases. The CDR3 has 16 residues. The V gene's germline CDR1 is SGHTA and CDR2 FQGNSA. With 5 bases clipped from V and 3 bases from J, the junction kept 8 bases outside the gene matches. The CDR3, as DNA: TGTGCCAGCAGCCCGCAGGGGGCCACGGACACCGGGGAGCTGTTTTTT. It codes for CASSPQGATDTGELFF.

Comments on this clone: Within the sample, other DNA sequences also encode this same CDR3. The rearrangement uses TRBV11-3 and TRBJ2-7; 8 bases align to TRBD1. The CDR3 has 13 residues. The junction had 3 bases not matched to a gene; V was cut back by 3 bases and J by 5 bases. Germline CDR1 SGHNT, CDR2 YENEEA. The CDR3 loop reads CASSFRTGNEQYF. CDR3 DNA: TGTGCCAGCAGCTTTAGGACAGGGAACGAGCAGTACTTC.

V usage is TRBV7-2 and J usage is TRBJ2-5; D unresolved. Trimming stripped 6 bases from V and 5 bases from J, with 10 bases between. The V gene's germline CDR1 is SGHTA and CDR2 FQGNSA. This CDR3 has 12 amino acids. CDR3 in DNA: TGTGCCAGCAGTCACGAAAGGGAGACCCAGTACTTC. This sequence encodes CASSHERETQYF.

The V call is TRBV27, the J call TRBJ1-5, with 7 bases lining up with TRBD1. Germline CDR1 MNHEY, CDR2 SMNVEV (reference sequence). The CDR3 is made up of 14 amino acids. Unmatched junction bases numbered 12, after V lost 5 bases and J lost 11 bases. The CDR3 region has the DNA TGTGCCAGCAGTACTCGTCGGACAGGAGGGGCCCAGCATTTT. Amino acid sequence: CASSTRRTGGAQHF.

This sequence joins TRBV7-8 and TRBJ2-7; D perhaps matches TRBD2 (6 bases). Trimming pared 5 bases from V and 0 bases from J, leaving 14 bases between. The germline gives CDR1 SGHVS, CDR2 FQNEAQ. CDR3 length: 15 amino acids. The CDR3: CASSPRDLSSYEQYF. DNA for the CDR3: TGTGCCAGCAGCCCCAGGGACTTAAGCTCCTACGAGCAGTACTTC.

The chain links TRBV25-1 to TRBJ1-6; the D gene is possibly TRBD1 (5 bases). Trimming took off 6 bases at V and 3 bases at J, with 12 bases between the two ends. From germline, CDR1 is MGHDK and CDR2 SYGVNS. The CDR3 sequence is 15 residues long. CDR3 bases: TGTGCCAGCAGGGCCCAAGGGGTCTATAATTCACCCCTCCACTTT. Encoded protein: CASRAQGVYNSPLHF.

The rearrangement joins TRBV6-1 to TRBJ2-5; weak D call: TRBD2 (6 bases). Looked up from germline, CDR1 is MNHNS and CDR2 is SASEGT. Trimming cost V 10 bases and J 5 bases, with 14 bases left between them. CDR3 size: 12 residues. The CDR3 protein is CATSTRAETQYF. The CDR3 DNA sequence: TGTGCCACCTCGACTAGAGCGGAGACCCAGTACTTC.

The rearrangement uses TRBV19 and TRBJ1-1; 7 bases align to TRBD1. Germline-derived CDR1 and CDR2 are LNHDA and SQIVND (reference sequence). The CDR3 is 13 residues long. Losses at the gene ends were 4 bases for V and 8 bases for J; bases not matched to a gene: 7. CDR3: CASSKDRAVEAFF. DNA for the CDR3: TGTGCCAGTAGTAAAGACAGGGCCGTCGAAGCTTTCTTT.

The chain uses TRBV5-1 and TRBJ2-5; 9 positions agree with TRBD1. CDR1 SGHRS and CDR2 YFSETQ come from the germline V gene. The V gene end was trimmed by 3 bases and the J gene end by 11 bases; junction bases not matched to a gene: 14. The CDR3 contains 15 residues. The CDR3 region is CASSSELTGGGGQYF. CDR3 sequence (DNA): TGCGCCAGCAGCTCGGAGTTAACAGGGGGCGGAGGTCAGTACTTC.

The V and J genes are TRBV27 and TRBJ1-4, with D hard to call. This CDR3 is 13 amino acids long. Germline CDR1 and CDR2: MNHEY and SMNVEV (reference sequence). V was shortened by 6 bases and J by 8 bases, with 13 bases between the two germline ends. In DNA, the CDR3 is TGTGCCAGCAGCGGGGAGGGTCGGGAAAAACTGTTTTTT. Translating it yields CASSGEGREKLFF.

The chain couples TRBV9 to TRBJ2-1; 7 nucleotides line up with TRBD1. This CDR3 comprises 15 residues. Per the germline V gene, CDR1 is SGDLS and CDR2 is YYNGEE. The V segment lost 4 bases and the J segment 0 bases; nucleotides outside the gene matches: 4. The CDR3 reads CASSTGQSSYNEQFF. CDR3 coding DNA: TGTGCCAGCAGCACGGGACAGAGCTCCTACAATGAGCAGTTCTTC.

The V gene is TRBV28, the J gene TRBJ2-1; tentatively, D is TRBD1 or TRBD2 (5 bases each). The CDR3 consists of 13 residues. V was clipped by 3 bases and J by 6 bases, with 9 bases between them. Germline V CDR1 and CDR2: MDHEN, SYDVKM. The CDR3 DNA reads as TGTGCCAGCAGTTTGTGGGGGATCAATGAGCAGTTCTTC. This encodes CASSLWGINEQFF. The full variable domain, completed using reference TRBV28 and TRBJ2-1, is DVKVTQSSRYLVKRTGEKVFLECVQDMDHENMFWYRQDPGLGLRLIYFSYDVKMKEKGDIPEGYSVSREKKERFSLILESASTNQTSMYLCASSLWGINEQFFGPGTRLTVL.

In DNA form, the CDR3 reads TGTGCCAGTAGTATAGGAGCGGTCTCCTACGAGCAGTACTTC. Translation: CASSIGAVSYEQYF. The J gene is TRBJ2-7, the V gene TRBV19; D is perhaps TRBD2 (5 bases). The V end lost 1 base, the J end lost 0 bases, and 7 bases lay between the germline ends. CDR1 is LNHDA, CDR2 SQIVND, per germline (reference sequence). The CDR3 covers 14 residues.

This rearrangement joins TRBV10-3 to TRBJ1-2; D remains ambiguous. The CDR3 covers 13 residues. The germline V gene encodes CDR1 ENHRY and CDR2 SYGVKD. V shed 4 bases and J shed 4 bases, with 10 bases lying between them. Here the CDR3 reads CAISVGSSYGYTF. The DNA for the CDR3 is TGTGCCATCAGTGTGGGCTCCTCCTATGGCTACACCTTC.

This clone appeared a few times. This chain links TRBV28 with TRBJ1-2; TRBD1 is a possible D gene (6 bases). The ends were cut back, 3 bases at V and 7 bases at J, with 15 bases in the middle. The germline CDR1 and CDR2 sequences are MDHEN and SYDVKM. The CDR3 is made up of 14 amino acids. CDR3 nucleotides: TGTGCCAGCAGTTTGGGGCAGGGGCCACGTGGCTACACCTTC. Amino acid sequence: CASSLGQGPRGYTF.

V usage is TRBV28 and J usage is TRBJ1-2, with a possible D match to TRBD1 (6 bases). V shed 3 bases and J shed 6 bases, with 11 bases lying between them. CDR3 length: 13 residues. Per the germline V gene, CDR1 is MDHEN and CDR2 is SYDVKM. CDR3 nucleotide sequence: TGTGCCAGCAGTTTCGCAGGGGAAAATGGCTACACCTTC. Its protein product is CASSFAGENGYTF.